This T cell receptor (beta chain) derives from a study of T cell repertoires and Cas9 in healthy adults. The wider study: CD4 and CD8 compartments: SpCas9-reactive T cells profiled for potency, cytotoxicity, lineage. The study, taken as a whole, reports: SpCas9-reactive regulatory T cells reportedly mitigated SpCas9-reactive effector T cells in vitro.

Assay: immunoSEQ multiplex PCR; the TCRdb copy retains only in-frame clones and omits some. Of some 15,000 clones listed, roughly nine tenths are singletons. Details on this clone: Its antigen is not known.

The clonotype was recovered from a human donor in good health. Sequenced input: Tregs (CD4+, CD25+, CD127-, CD137-, CD154-) from PBMCs; culture status not recorded.

Written as DNA, the CDR3 is TGTGCCAGCAGTTATTTGGGTGGTTCGGTAAATTCACCCCTCCACTTT. Residues: CASSYLGGSVNSPLHF. This chain connects TRBV6-5 to TRBJ1-6; D is unclear. V was pared by 3 bases and J by 7 bases, with 16 bases between. This CDR3 is built from 16 residues. Germline V gene sequence: CDR1 MNHEY, CDR2 SVGAGI.